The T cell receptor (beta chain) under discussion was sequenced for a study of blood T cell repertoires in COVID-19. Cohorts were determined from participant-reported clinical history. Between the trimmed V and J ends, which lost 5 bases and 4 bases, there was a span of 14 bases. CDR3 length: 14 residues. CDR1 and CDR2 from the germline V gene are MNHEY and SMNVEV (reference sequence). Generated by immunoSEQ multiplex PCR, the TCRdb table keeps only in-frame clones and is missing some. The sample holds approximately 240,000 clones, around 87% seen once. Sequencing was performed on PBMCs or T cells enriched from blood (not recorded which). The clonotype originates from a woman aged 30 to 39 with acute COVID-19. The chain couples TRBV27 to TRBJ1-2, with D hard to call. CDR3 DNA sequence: TGTGCCAGCAGTCCACAGTGGATGGGCTATGGCTACACCTTC. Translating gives CASSPQWMGYGYTF.